These 18 T cell receptor beta chains were all obtained from the same sample, sequenced in a study of blood T cell repertoires in COVID-19. Sequenced by immunoSEQ multiplex PCR; TCRdb stores in-frame clones only, minus some. The sample gives tens of thousands of clones, 81% of which show up once; roughly 40% is in the top ten. The sequenced material came from peripheral blood. These receptors were taken from an older man with acute or convalescent COVID-19.

This rearrangement joins TRBV28 to TRBJ1-6, with D possibly TRBD1 on 5 matching bases. The CDR3 loop spans 14 amino acids. V dropped 3 bases and J dropped 8 bases, with 11 bases sitting between them. Per the germline V gene, CDR1 is MDHEN and CDR2 is SYDVKM. The CDR3 spells CASSFRQTYSPLHF. In DNA form, the CDR3 reads TGTGCCAGCAGTTTTCGACAGACGTATTCACCCCTCCACTTT.

The chain combines TRBV4-3 with TRBJ2-1; 7 nucleotides line up with TRBD2. CDR1 LGHNA and CDR2 YSLEER come from the germline V gene. The CDR3 has 15 residues. Losses at the gene ends were 4 bases for V and 6 bases for J; bases not matched to a gene: 9. CDR3 nucleotides: TGCGCCAGCAGCCTAGGGCTAGCGGCGAGCAATGAGCAGTTCTTC. Protein sequence: CASSLGLAASNEQFF.

Regarding this clone: This sequence may be a read error, since a much larger clone differs from it by one base. The same CDR3 can be traced to other DNA sequences in this sample. V gene TRBV6-5 combines with J gene TRBJ1-1, with D possibly TRBD1 on 6 matching bases. The germline gives CDR1 MNHEY, CDR2 SVGAGI. Trimming left V 5 bases short and J 4 bases short, with 11 bases between. The CDR3 spans 13 residues. CDR3 sequence (DNA): TGTGCCAGCAGTCCCCGGGGGGCCACTGAAGCTTTCTTT. This gives the protein CASSPRGATEAFF.

The chain uses TRBV7-6 and TRBJ2-6; the D gene is possibly TRBD2 (6 bases). V was shortened by 0 bases and J by 4 bases, with 10 bases between the two germline ends. Germline values: CDR1 SGHVS, CDR2 FNYEAQ. The CDR3 loop spans 16 amino acids. CDR3 sequence reads: CASSLAAGSGANVLTF. The DNA for the CDR3 is TGTGCCAGCAGCTTAGCGGCGGGGTCAGGGGCCAACGTCCTGACTTTC.

The V call is TRBV19, the J call TRBJ1-5; D remains ambiguous. The CDR3 sequence is 15 residues long. Trimming cost V 2 bases and J 0 bases, with 8 bases left between them. CDR1 is LNHDA and CDR2 is SQIVND in the germline V gene (reference sequence). DNA of the CDR3: TGTGCCAGTAGTATAACGGGAACTAGCAATCAGCCCCAGCATTTT. Its protein product is CASSITGTSNQPQHF.

This sequence joins TRBV7-2 and TRBJ2-7, with 8 positions matching TRBD1. The CDR3 totals 15 residues. The trim removed 2 bases at V and 4 bases at J, leaving 7 bases unmatched. Germline values: CDR1 SGHTA, CDR2 FQGNSA. The chain's CDR3 is CASSLFPGGGYEQYF. The CDR3 nucleotides read TGTGCCAGCAGCTTATTTCCAGGGGGCGGATACGAGCAGTACTTC.

This clone was recorded many times. The rearrangement links TRBV6-6 to TRBJ1-4; TRBD1 matches 7 bases. This CDR3 region has 17 residues. The V gene's germline CDR1 is MNHNY and CDR2 SVGAGI (reference sequence). V was clipped by 5 bases and J by 5 bases; unmatched bases: 14. DNA for the CDR3: TGTGCCAGCAGTCGTTCTCTTCCGGGACAGTGGAATGAAAAACTGTTTTTT. Translation: CASSRSLPGQWNEKLFF.

The genes are TRBV25-1 and TRBJ2-5; D perhaps matches TRBD1 (5 bases). Between the trimmed V and J ends, which lost 4 bases and 2 bases, there was a span of 8 bases. The germline V gene encodes CDR1 MGHDK and CDR2 SYGVNS. The CDR3 has 13 amino acids. The chain's CDR3 is CASSGTLQETQYF. CDR3 nucleotides: TGTGCCAGCAGTGGGACACTGCAAGAGACCCAGTACTTC.

The V and J genes are TRBV28 and TRBJ2-7; D is perhaps TRBD2 (5 bases). Germline lookup yields CDR1 MDHEN and CDR2 SYDVKM. The CDR3 runs to 15 residues. V was cut by 2 bases and J by 0 bases, with 11 bases left in between. CDR3 protein: CASSLPGSFSYEQYF. The CDR3 nucleotides read TGTGCCAGCAGTTTACCGGGATCCTTCTCCTACGAGCAGTACTTC.

This chain connects TRBV7-9 to TRBJ2-7; 7 bases line up with TRBD2. V shed 1 base and J 2 bases; nucleotides not matched to a gene: 5. CDR3 length: 15 residues. Germline CDR1 and CDR2: SEHNR and FQNEAQ (reference sequence). Here the CDR3 DNA reads TGTGCCAGCAGCTTAGTGGCGGGAGAGGCCTACGAGCAGTACTTC. The encoded protein is CASSLVAGEAYEQYF.

The V gene is TRBV5-1, the J gene TRBJ1-3; D gene unclear. The germline V gene has CDR1 SGHRS and CDR2 YFSETQ. V lost 0 bases and J 4 bases, leaving 14 bases between the germline ends. The CDR3 covers 16 residues. CDR3 nucleotide sequence: TGCGCCAGCAGCTTGGAAGGAGGATCGGACGGAAACACCATATATTTT. Amino acid sequence: CASSLEGGSDGNTIYF.

The chain carries TRBV2 and TRBJ2-2, with TRBD2 matching over 16 bases. This CDR3 has 15 amino acids. CDR1 and CDR2 from the germline V gene are SNHLY and FYNNEI. Unmatched junction bases numbered 3, after V lost 8 bases and J lost 6 bases. The CDR3 is CASLGLAGGAGELFF. The CDR3, as DNA: TGTGCCAGCTTGGGACTAGCGGGAGGGGCCGGGGAGCTGTTTTTT.

This sequence joins TRBV29-1 and TRBJ1-5, with D maybe TRBD1 (6 bases). Between the trimmed V and J ends, which lost 1 base and 8 bases, there was a span of 9 bases. This CDR3 contains 12 residues. Germline V lookup: CDR1 SQVTM, CDR2 ANQGSEA. The CDR3 sequence is CSVEAPGEPQHF. In DNA, the CDR3 is TGCAGCGTTGAAGCCCCAGGGGAGCCCCAGCATTTT.

The CDR3 is CASSFGQTTYEQYF. In DNA form, the CDR3 reads TGTGCCAGCAGCTTTGGACAGACAACCTACGAGCAGTACTTC. The V gene is TRBV5-6, the J gene TRBJ2-7; D may be TRBD1 (6 bases). Trimming pared 2 bases from V and 2 bases from J, leaving 11 bases between. The CDR3 contains 14 residues. CDR1 SGHDT and CDR2 YYEEEE come from the germline V gene.

J is TRBJ1-1 and V is TRBV5-1; weak D call: TRBD1 (6 bases). With 0 bases removed from V and 5 bases from J, the gap between germline ends came to 14 bases. Germline-derived CDR1 and CDR2 are SGHRS and YFSETQ. CDR3 length equals 15 residues. DNA for the CDR3: TGCGCCAGCAGCTTGGCTCGGCAGGGGAGTACTGAAGCTTTCTTT. Residues: CASSLARQGSTEAFF.

The chain joins TRBV6-5 to TRBJ1-1, with D perhaps matching TRBD1 (6 bases). V lost 0 bases and J lost 8, with 19 bases in between. Germline CDR1 and CDR2: MNHEY and SVGAGI. The CDR3 has 16 amino acids. The CDR3 spells CASSYSRGGRSSEAFF. The DNA of the CDR3 is TGTGCCAGCAGTTACTCTCGCGGGGGGCGGTCTTCCGAAGCTTTCTTT.

The J gene is TRBJ2-2, the V gene TRBV7-2; possible D gene TRBD1, 5 bases. Trimming shortened V by 5 bases and J by 5 bases, and 9 bases separated the two germline ends. This CDR3 is 13 amino acids long. Germline values: CDR1 SGHTA, CDR2 FQGNSA. CDR3 in DNA: TGTGCCAGCAGCCCGCAGGGAACCGGGGAGCTGTTTTTT. Protein: CASSPQGTGELFF.

This chain connects TRBV7-9 to TRBJ2-2; TRBD2 matches at 7 bases. Germline loops: CDR1 SEHNR, CDR2 FQNEAQ (reference sequence). The CDR3 contains 17 residues. The ends lost 1 base at V and 4 bases at J; junction bases unmatched: 9. The CDR3 reads CASSLGDWRTSTGELFF. The CDR3 nucleotides read TGTGCCAGCAGCTTAGGGGACTGGCGGACTAGCACCGGGGAGCTGTTTTTT. Drawing the rest from reference TRBV7-9 and TRBJ2-2, the complete variable domain is DTGVSQNPRHKITKRGQNVTFRCDPISEHNRLYWYRQTLGQGPEFLTYFQNEAQLEKSRLLSDRFSAERPKGSFSTLEIQRTEQGDSAMYLCASSLGDWRTSTGELFFGEGSRLTVL.